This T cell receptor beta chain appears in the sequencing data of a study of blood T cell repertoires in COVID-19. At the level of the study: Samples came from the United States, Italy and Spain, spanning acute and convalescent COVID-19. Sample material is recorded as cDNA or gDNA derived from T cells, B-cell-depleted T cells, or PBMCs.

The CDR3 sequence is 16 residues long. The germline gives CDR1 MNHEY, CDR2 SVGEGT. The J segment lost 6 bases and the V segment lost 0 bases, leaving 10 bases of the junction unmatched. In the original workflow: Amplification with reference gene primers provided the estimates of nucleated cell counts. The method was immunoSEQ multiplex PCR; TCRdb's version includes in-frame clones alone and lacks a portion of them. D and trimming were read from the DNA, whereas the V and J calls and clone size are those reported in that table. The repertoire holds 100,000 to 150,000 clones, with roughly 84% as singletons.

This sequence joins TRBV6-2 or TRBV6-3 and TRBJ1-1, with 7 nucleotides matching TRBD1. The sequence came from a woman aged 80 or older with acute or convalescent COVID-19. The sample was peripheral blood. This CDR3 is CASSYSFGQAVPEAFF. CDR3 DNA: TGTGCCAGCAGTTACTCGTTTGGACAGGCAGTCCCTGAAGCTTTCTTT.